This T cell receptor (beta chain) was identified during a study of CD4+ T cells in melanoma. V was pared by 3 bases and J by 7 bases, with 12 bases between. The CDR3 covers 14 residues. Germline V gene data show CDR1 as MGHRA and CDR2 as YSYEKL. Assay used: immunoSEQ multiplex PCR; TCRdb lists only in-frame clones, some missing. The repertoire holds 15,000 to 20,000 clones, about 85% seen once, with around 5% in the top ten. This chain connects TRBV4-1 to TRBJ2-2; a weak D match, TRBD2 (5 bases). The specimen sequenced was cells from a culture (not recorded whether cultured in vitro). The sequence was collected from a human donor with melanoma. The CDR3 nucleotides are TGCGCCAGCAGCCAGGCCGGGGATATCGGGGAGCTGTTTTTT. It encodes CASSQAGDIGELFF.